Following are 28 T cell receptor beta chains from one sample sequenced in a study of neurological immune-mediated disorders (dated by TCRdb to between 2018 and 2021). The sample's time point label is to be understood as: technical triplicate 2. The library was generated by 5' RACE. Instrument used: Illumina HiSeq 2500. TCRdb redid the processing of the public reads, applying fastp at Q25 and MiXCR, and retained in-frame beta chains. Rows with one shared CDR3 protein collapse into an entry with the most common genes and DNA. A total of more than 50,000 distinct CDR3 sequences appear in this sample, about 25% of them only once. Over 4.5% of the sample goes to the ten largest clones. The specimen was PBMCs. The receptors come from a man in his sixties with HTLV-1-associated myelopathy (HAM/TSP).

This clonotype was detected a few times. The conserved phenylalanine or tryptophan is not found at the CDR3 terminus, so this likely reflects a read error. The gene calls are TRBV7-2 and TRBJ1-2; D is uncertain. CDR1 SGHTA and CDR2 FQGNSA come from the germline V gene. The CDR3 loop spans 14 amino acids. Trimming removed 5 bases at V and 2 bases at J, with 12 bases between. CDR3 amino acids: CASSPSVQNYGYTS. DNA for the CDR3: TGTGCCAGCAGCCCAAGCGTACAGAACTATGGCTACACCTCC.

In this sample, this clonotype turned up many times. V gene TRBV5-1 combines with J gene TRBJ2-3; 7 bases align to TRBD1. The trim removed 4 bases at V and 5 bases at J, leaving 7 bases unmatched. Germline V gene sequence: CDR1 SGHRS, CDR2 YFSETQ. The length of the CDR3 is 14 residues. Here the CDR3 DNA reads TGCGCCAGCAGCCCGGGACAGCCCCAAGATACGCAGTATTTT. The encoded protein is CASSPGQPQDTQYF.

This clonotype appeared many times. The J gene is TRBJ2-7, the V gene TRBV12-3 or TRBV12-4; perhaps TRBD1 as D (5 bases). Trimming removed 5 bases from V and 0 bases from J, with 11 bases in between. The CDR3 consists of 14 residues. The CDR3: CASSHLGDSYEQYF. The CDR3 DNA follows: TGTGCCAGCAGTCACCTAGGGGACTCCTACGAGCAGTACTTC.

This clonotype came up many times. CDR3 residues: CASSWGRGSSNTGELFF. As DNA, the CDR3 is TGCGCCAGCAGCTGGGGTCGTGGGAGCTCTAACACCGGGGAGCTGTTTTTT. The J gene is TRBJ2-2, the V gene TRBV5-1; TRBD2 might be the D (5 bases). The CDR3 is made up of 17 amino acids. V lost 3 bases to trimming and J lost 2 bases, with 17 bases between them. Per germline, CDR1 SGHRS and CDR2 YFSETQ.

The table lists this clonotype with many counts. The J gene is TRBJ2-5, the V gene TRBV5-1; 7 bases line up with TRBD2. V dropped 4 bases and J dropped 4; count of bases not matched to a gene: 7. The CDR3 is 14 residues long. Germline CDR1 SGHRS, CDR2 YFSETQ. CDR3 sequence reads: CASSPGPGGETQYF. In nucleotides, the CDR3 is TGCGCCAGCAGCCCGGGACCGGGGGGAGAGACCCAGTACTTC.

This chain connects TRBV2 to TRBJ1-5; weak D call: TRBD1 (5 bases). CDR1 and CDR2 (germline): SNHLY, FYNNEI. Trimming stripped 7 bases from V and 0 bases from J, with 10 bases between. This CDR3 has 14 amino acids. The CDR3 DNA follows: TGTGCCAGCATGGCGACAGTTAGCAATCAGCCCCAGCATTTT. It yields the protein CASMATVSNQPQHF.

This clonotype appeared many times. This rearrangement joins TRBV7-2 to TRBJ2-2; D may match TRBD1 or TRBD2 (5 bases each). CDR3 length: 16 amino acids. CDR1 SGHTA and CDR2 FQGNSA come from the germline V gene. Deletions cut 5 bases from V and 0 bases from J, with 13 bases between. CDR3 sequence: CASSQRGRANTGELFF. The CDR3 DNA is TGTGCCAGCAGCCAACGGGGCAGGGCGAACACCGGGGAGCTGTTTTTT.

This clonotype came up many times. The genes are TRBV9 and TRBJ2-2; D call uncertain. CDR1 is SGDLS, CDR2 YYNGEE, per germline. Trimming took 0 bases from V and 9 from J, leaving 15 bases between them. There are 15 residues in the CDR3. The CDR3 coding sequence is TGTGCCAGCAGCGTAGAACCCTTAGTTCACCGGGAGCTGTTTTTT. The encoded protein is CASSVEPLVHRELFF. The entire variable domain, with the rest obtained from reference TRBV9 and TRBJ2-2, is as follows: DSGVTQTPKHLITATGQRVTLRCSPRSGDLSVYWYQQSLDQGLQFLIQYYNGEERAKGNILERFSAQQFPDLHSELNLSSLELGDSALYFCASSVEPLVHRELFFGEGSRLTVL.

At least ten counts were recorded for this clonotype. The V gene is TRBV6-5, the J gene TRBJ2-7; 12 nucleotides align to TRBD2. The length of the CDR3 is 17 residues. The germline V gene encodes CDR1 MNHEY and CDR2 SVGAGI. Germline trimming cut 4 bases from V and 1 base from J; bases unmatched to any gene: 8. In DNA, the CDR3 is TGTGCCAGCAGTTCCCTAGCGGGAGGGGGGCGGTCCTACGAGCAGTACTTC. Its protein is CASSSLAGGGRSYEQYF.

This clonotype was detected many times. The chain couples TRBV9 to TRBJ2-1; D not resolved. V was shortened by 0 bases and J by 8 bases, with 15 bases between the two germline ends. In germline, CDR1 is SGDLS, CDR2 YYNGEE. CDR3 size: 15 residues. In nucleotides, the CDR3 is TGTGCCAGCAGCGTAGAGGCTAGTAGGTCCCATGAGCAGTTCTTC. Protein sequence: CASSVEASRSHEQFF.

The rearrangement links TRBV7-9 to TRBJ2-7; 9 nucleotides align to TRBD1. The V and J ends lost 5 bases and 4 bases, in that order; junction bases with no gene match: 9. Germline V gene data show CDR1 as SEHNR and CDR2 as FQNEAQ (reference sequence). This CDR3 comprises 15 residues. The CDR3 sequence: CASSVRGTGFYEQYF. The CDR3 DNA is TGTGCCAGCAGCGTGAGAGGGACAGGGTTTTACGAGCAGTACTTC.

This clonotype occurred many times. The chain recombines TRBV20-1 with TRBJ2-7, with D possibly matching TRBD1 (8 bases). Germline V gives CDR1 DFQATT, CDR2 SNEGSKA (reference sequence). The CDR3 covers 14 residues. Trimming took 6 bases from V and 3 from J, leaving 18 bases between them. This CDR3 is CSAKQGGGNYEQYF. DNA for the CDR3: TGCAGTGCAAAACAGGGGGGAGGGAACTACGAGCAGTACTTC.

This clonotype was seen at least ten times. The genes are TRBV5-1 and TRBJ2-7; 7 bases agree with TRBD2. Germline loops: CDR1 SGHRS, CDR2 YFSETQ. This CDR3 region has 12 residues. V lost 3 bases, J lost 6 bases, and 3 bases stayed unmatched. This chain's CDR3 is CASSSAGAEQYF. For the CDR3, the DNA is TGCGCCAGCAGCTCGGCGGGAGCCGAGCAGTACTTC. The full variable domain, in which reference TRBV5-1 and TRBJ2-7 provide the parts outside the CDR3, is KAGVTQTPRYLIKTRGQQVTLSCSPISGHRSVSWYQQTPGQGLQFLFEYFSETQRNKGNFPGRFSGRQFSNSRSEMNVSTLELGDSALYLCASSSAGAEQYFGPGTRLTVT.

There are many counts of this clonotype. CDR3 bases: TGCGCCAGCAGCTCAGAGGCAGTCTCAACGTATGGCTACACCTTC. Protein: CASSSEAVSTYGYTF. The chain combines TRBV5-1 with TRBJ1-2; the D is unclear. The germline V and J ends were trimmed by 3 bases and 5 bases, with 17 bases remaining between them. This CDR3 region has 15 residues. Germline lookup yields CDR1 SGHRS and CDR2 YFSETQ.

This clonotype was recorded many times. The chain employs TRBV7-6 and TRBJ1-1; a weak D match, TRBD1 (6 bases). Germline CDR1 reads SGHVS; CDR2 reads FNYEAQ. Deletions cut 5 bases from V and 5 bases from J, with 24 bases between. The CDR3 has 17 residues. The CDR3 loop is CASSPYPGGSRRTEAFF. CDR3 DNA: TGTGCCAGCAGCCCCTACCCGGGGGGCTCACGTAGAACTGAAGCTTTCTTT. Looking up the rest from reference TRBV7-6 and TRBJ1-1 gives the full variable domain: GAGVSQSPRYKVTKRGQDVALRCDPISGHVSLYWYRQALGQGPEFLTYFNYEAQQDKSGLPNDRFSAERPEGSISTLTIQRTEQRDSAMYRCASSPYPGGSRRTEAFFGQGTRLTVV.

This clonotype was seen a handful of times. The V gene is TRBV20-1, the J gene TRBJ2-5, with 9 bases identical to TRBD2. The CDR3 is 15 residues long. In germline, CDR1 is DFQATT, CDR2 SNEGSKA (reference sequence). V lost 2 bases and J lost 1; bases outside the gene matches: 5. The CDR3 coding sequence is TGCAGTGCTAGATCCTTGACTAGCGGCCAAGAGACCCAGTACTTC. It is translated as CSARSLTSGQETQYF.

The genes are TRBV18 and TRBJ1-5; D not certain. Trimming removed 1 base from V and 3 bases from J, with 4 bases in between. Germline CDR1 and CDR2: KGHSH and LQKENI. The CDR3 spans 13 residues. CDR3 DNA: TGTGCCAGCTCACCACAGGTCAATCAGCCCCAGCATTTT. This encodes CASSPQVNQPQHF.

The V and J genes are TRBV20-1 and TRBJ1-1; perhaps TRBD1 as D (6 bases). CDR3 length: 13 residues. V shed 2 bases and J shed 1 base, with 8 bases lying between them. Per the germline V gene, CDR1 is DFQATT and CDR2 is SNEGSKA (reference sequence). The CDR3 bases are TGCAGTGCTAGAAGCAGGGGGAACACTGAAGCTTTCTTT. Translating gives CSARSRGNTEAFF.

V usage is TRBV20-1 and J usage is TRBJ2-1; 8 nucleotides line up with TRBD2. V gave up 0 bases and J gave up 4 bases; unmatched junction bases: 11. Germline V lookup: CDR1 DFQATT, CDR2 SNEGSKA (reference sequence). The CDR3 contains 17 residues. The DNA of the CDR3 is TGCAGTGCTAGAGATCCCAGGAGCGGGAGCCGGTACAATGAGCAGTTCTTC. Translated: CSARDPRSGSRYNEQFF.

This clonotype has ten or more counts. The rearrangement joins TRBV4-1 to TRBJ1-1; the match to TRBD1 covers 8 bases. Germline CDR1 and CDR2: MGHRA and YSYEKL. V lost 3 bases to trimming and J lost 10 bases; unmatched junction nucleotides: 7. The CDR3 spans 13 residues. The CDR3 DNA reads TGCGCCAGCAGCCAGGGACAGGCCTACGGAGCTTTCTTT. This codes for CASSQGQAYGAFF.

There are a few counts of this clonotype. Here the CDR3 reads CASSLAGGYNEKLFF. For the CDR3, the DNA is TGTGCCAGCAGCTTAGCCGGAGGGTATAATGAAAAACTGTTTTTT. The chain recombines TRBV11-3 with TRBJ1-4, with D uncertain. Germline CDR1 is SGHNT and CDR2 is YENEEA. The CDR3 sequence is 15 residues long. V was pared by 1 base and J by 4 bases, with 10 bases between. The full variable domain, completed using reference TRBV11-3 and TRBJ1-4, is EAGVVQSPRYKIIEKKQPVAFWCNPISGHNTLYWYLQNLGQGPELLIRYENEEAVDDSQLPKDRFSAERLKGVDSTLKIQPAELGDSAVYLCASSLAGGYNEKLFFGSGTQLSVL.

The chain combines TRBV18 with TRBJ1-2; D is uncertain. V lost 0 bases to trimming and J lost 5 bases, with 10 bases between them. Germline assignment: CDR1 KGHSH and CDR2 LQKENI. The CDR3 runs 14 residues. The CDR3 DNA sequence: TGTGCCAGCTCACCACCCAAGATCGGTTATGGCTACACCTTC. This gives the protein CASSPPKIGYGYTF.

This clonotype was counted ten times or more. V gene TRBV10-3 combines with J gene TRBJ1-1; 8 bases are a match to TRBD1. This CDR3 region has 16 residues. V lost 6 bases, J lost 0 bases, and 9 bases stayed unmatched. The germline V gene has CDR1 ENHRY and CDR2 SYGVKD. The CDR3 loop is CAISRVQGGLNTEAFF. The DNA for the CDR3 is TGTGCCATCAGCCGCGTACAGGGGGGATTGAACACTGAAGCTTTCTTT.

This clonotype was counted ten times or more. It may be a read error: a sequence one base away is much more abundant. The rearrangement uses TRBV5-1 and TRBJ1-5; a weak D match, TRBD1 (6 bases). The CDR3 runs to 15 residues. The V gene's germline CDR1 is SGHRS and CDR2 YFSETQ. With 3 bases removed from V and 9 bases from J, the gap between germline ends came to 19 bases. The CDR3 DNA is TGCGCCAGCAGCTCGGGGGCAGGTGCCGGGTCGCCCCAGCATTTT. Residues: CASSSGAGAGSPQHF. The complete variable domain, with remaining parts taken from reference TRBV5-1 and TRBJ1-5, reads KAGVTQTPRYLIKTRGQQVTLSCSPISGHRSVSWYQQTPGQGLQFLFEYFSETQRNKGNFPGRFSGRQFSNSRSEMNVSTLELGDSALYLCASSSGAGAGSPQHFGDGTRLSIL.

This clonotype was seen ten or more times. The genes are TRBV2 and TRBJ1-3, with 7 nucleotides matching TRBD1. The V segment lost 0 bases and the J segment 0 bases; nucleotides outside the gene matches: 5. The CDR3 totals 17 residues. Germline V gene data show CDR1 as SNHLY and CDR2 as FYNNEI. CDR3 loop: CASSEASGQYSGNTIYF. In nucleotides, the CDR3 is TGTGCCAGCAGTGAAGCCTCGGGACAGTACTCTGGAAACACCATATATTTT.

In this sample, this clonotype turned up many times. The chain carries TRBV5-5 and TRBJ2-1; TRBD2 is a possible D gene (6 bases). Trimming cost V 3 bases and J 4 bases, with 23 bases left between them. There are 18 residues in the CDR3. Germline V gene sequence: CDR1 SGHKS, CDR2 YYEKEE (reference sequence). CDR3 region: CASSWRDSSYRGYNEQFF. CDR3 bases: TGTGCCAGCAGCTGGCGGGACTCATCCTATCGCGGGTACAATGAGCAGTTCTTC.

Of note for this clonotype: This may stem from a read error, because a much larger clone lies one nucleotide away. The rearrangement links TRBV6-5 to TRBJ2-6; D is uncertain. V was pared by 6 bases and J by 2 bases, with 17 bases between. Germline V CDR1 and CDR2: MNHEY, SVGAGI. The CDR3 extends over 17 amino acids. This CDR3 is CASSRNCIGAGANVLTF. The CDR3, as DNA: TGTGCCAGCAGCAGGAACTGCATTGGAGCTGGGGCCAACGTCCTGACTTTC.

Many counts were recorded for this clonotype. The V call is TRBV5-1, the J call TRBJ1-5; 7 bases are shared with TRBD1. The CDR3 loop spans 14 amino acids. Germline values: CDR1 SGHRS, CDR2 YFSETQ. Germline trimming cut 4 bases from V and 10 bases from J; bases unmatched to any gene: 11. The CDR3 DNA reads as TGCGCCAGCAGCCCCGGGACAGCCCGATACCCCCAGCATTTT. Protein: CASSPGTARYPQHF.